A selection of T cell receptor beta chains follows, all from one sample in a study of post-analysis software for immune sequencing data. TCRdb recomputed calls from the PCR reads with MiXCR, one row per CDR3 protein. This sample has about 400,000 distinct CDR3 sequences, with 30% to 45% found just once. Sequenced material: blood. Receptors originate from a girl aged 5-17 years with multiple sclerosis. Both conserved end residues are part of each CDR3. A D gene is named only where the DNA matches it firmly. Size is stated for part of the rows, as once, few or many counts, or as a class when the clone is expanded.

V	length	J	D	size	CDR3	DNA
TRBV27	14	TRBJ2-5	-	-	CASSSWSLGETQYF	TGTGCCAGCAGTTCGTGGTCCCTCGGGGAGACCCAGTACTTC
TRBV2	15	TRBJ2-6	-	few	CAGSPTVFGANVLTF	TGTGCCGGCAGTCCGACAGTTTTTGGGGCCAACGTCCTGACTTTC
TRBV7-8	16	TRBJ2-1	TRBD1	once	CASLFKLVQGVNEQFF	TGTGCCAGCCTTTTCAAACTCGTTCAGGGGGTGAATGAGCAGTTCTTC
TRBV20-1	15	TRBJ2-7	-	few	CSARDPRGSSYEQYF	TGCAGTGCTAGAGACCCCCGGGGTAGCTCCTACGAGCAGTACTTC
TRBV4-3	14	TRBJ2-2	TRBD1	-	CASSQPGQPGELFF	TGCGCCAGCAGCCAACCGGGACAGCCCGGGGAGCTGTTTTTT
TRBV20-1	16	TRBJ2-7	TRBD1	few	CSARDQGAPRGYEQYF	TGCAGTGCTAGAGATCAGGGGGCCCCTCGAGGATACGAGCAGTACTTC
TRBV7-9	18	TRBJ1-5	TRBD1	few	CASSHTRQGLAGNQPQHF	TGTGCCAGCAGCCACACGAGACAGGGTTTGGCTGGCAATCAGCCCCAGCATTTT
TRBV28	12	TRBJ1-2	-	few	CASSFYAYGYTF	TGTGCCAGCAGTTTTTACGCCTATGGCTACACCTTC
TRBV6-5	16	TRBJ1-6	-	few	CASSPGGSSYNSPLHF	TGTGCCAGCAGCCCCGGGGGAAGCTCCTATAATTCACCCCTCCACTTT
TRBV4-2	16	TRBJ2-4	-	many	CASSQNRDPRENIQYF	TGTGCCAGCAGCCAGAACCGGGACCCCAGGGAAAACATTCAGTACTTC
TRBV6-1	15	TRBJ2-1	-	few	CASSDLGSSYNEQFF	TGTGCCAGCAGTGATTTGGGGAGCTCCTACAATGAGCAGTTCTTC
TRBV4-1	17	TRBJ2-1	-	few	CASSQGNDRRSYNEQFF	TGCGCCAGCAGCCAGGGCAATGACAGGCGCTCCTACAATGAGCAGTTCTTC
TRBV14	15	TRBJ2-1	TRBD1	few	CASTARTGYSDEQFF	TGTGCCAGCACCGCCCGGACAGGGTATAGCGATGAGCAGTTCTTC
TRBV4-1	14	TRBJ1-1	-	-	CAGSQDVGVGEAFF	TGCGCCGGCAGCCAAGATGTAGGGGTCGGTGAAGCTTTCTTT
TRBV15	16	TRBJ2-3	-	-	CATSEGLAMGTDTQYF	TGTGCCACCAGCGAAGGGCTAGCAATGGGCACAGATACGCAGTATTTT
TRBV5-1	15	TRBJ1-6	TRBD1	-	CASSLGAGGSSPLHF	TGCGCCAGCAGCTTGGGGGCAGGGGGTTCCTCACCCCTCCACTTT
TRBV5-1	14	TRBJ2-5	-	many	CASSLEPGQETQYF	TGCGCCAGCAGCTTGGAGCCCGGACAAGAGACCCAGTACTTC
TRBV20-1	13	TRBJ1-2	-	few	CSATDTLFYGYTF	TGCAGTGCAACAGACACCCTATTCTATGGCTACACCTTC
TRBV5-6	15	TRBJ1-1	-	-	CASSLSPTGNTEAFF	TGTGCCAGCAGCTTATCCCCGACAGGGAACACTGAAGCTTTCTTT
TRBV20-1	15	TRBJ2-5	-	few	CSVSIPGTGQETQYF	TGCAGTGTTTCAATCCCCGGGACGGGACAAGAGACCCAGTACTTC